The sequence of this T cell receptor (beta chain) was determined in a study of human T cells and chemical hapten exposure. Study-wide context: Donors were sensitized with 2% DPC on the upper inner arm.

TCRdb analysed the RACE reads with MiXCR anew, one entry per CDR3 protein. In the table there are approximately 90,000 distinct CDR3 sequences, around 8.8% of which are singletons. The CDR3 runs to 16 residues. Germline V gene data show CDR1 as MNHEY and CDR2 as SVGAGI. Trimming shortened V by 0 bases and J by 1 base, and 10 bases separated the two germline ends. At least ten counts were recorded for this clonotype. Time point given: pre-sensitization, week 0. Described treatment: therapeutic diphenylcyclopropenone sensitization with weekly scalp DPC. The rearrangement joins TRBV6-5 to TRBJ1-5, with D uncertain. The clonotype was recovered from a man in his forties with alopecia areata. Some clones in this sample may be carry-over from other donors' samples. The source material was whole blood, sampled in connection with sensitization to the hapten diphenylcyclopropenone (DPC). The CDR3 region is CASSYSSPKSNQPQHF. The CDR3 nucleotides read TGTGCCAGCAGTTACTCGTCCCCGAAAAGCAATCAGCCCCAGCATTTT.